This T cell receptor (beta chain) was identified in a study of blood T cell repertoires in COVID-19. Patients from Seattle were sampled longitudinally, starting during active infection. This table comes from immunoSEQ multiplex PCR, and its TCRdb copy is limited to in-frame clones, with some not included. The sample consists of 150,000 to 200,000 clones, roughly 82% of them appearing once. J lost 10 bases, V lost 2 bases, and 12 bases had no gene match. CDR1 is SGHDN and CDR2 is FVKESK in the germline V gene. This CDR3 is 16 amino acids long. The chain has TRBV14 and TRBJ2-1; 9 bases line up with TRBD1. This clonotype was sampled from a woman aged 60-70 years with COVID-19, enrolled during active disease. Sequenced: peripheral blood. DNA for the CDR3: TGTGCCAGCAGCCAATTGACGGGACAGGGCTACGTGGAGCAGTTCTTC. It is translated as CASSQLTGQGYVEQFF.